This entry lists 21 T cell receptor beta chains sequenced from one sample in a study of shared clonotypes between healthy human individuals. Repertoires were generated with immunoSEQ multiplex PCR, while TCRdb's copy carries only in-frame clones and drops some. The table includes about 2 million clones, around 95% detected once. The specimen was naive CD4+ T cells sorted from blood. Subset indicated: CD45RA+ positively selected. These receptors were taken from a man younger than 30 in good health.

The CDR3 here is CASSQNTGELFF. CDR3 bases: TGTGCCAGCAGTCAAAACACCGGGGAGCTGTTTTTT. V is TRBV6-1 and J is TRBJ2-2, with D hard to call. Germline assignment: CDR1 MNHNS and CDR2 SASEGT. Trimming removed 5 bases at V and 2 bases at J, with 3 bases between. The CDR3 runs 12 residues.

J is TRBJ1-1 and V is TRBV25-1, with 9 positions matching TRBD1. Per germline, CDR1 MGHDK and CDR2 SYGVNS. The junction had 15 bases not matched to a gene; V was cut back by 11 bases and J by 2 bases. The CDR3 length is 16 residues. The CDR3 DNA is TGTGCCCTTGGGGAAGCGGACAGGGGAGGAAACACTGAAGCTTTCTTT. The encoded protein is CALGEADRGGNTEAFF. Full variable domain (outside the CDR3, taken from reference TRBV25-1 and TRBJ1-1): EADIYQTPRYLVIGTGKKITLECSQTMGHDKMYWYQQDPGMELHLIHYSYGVNSTEKGDLSSESTVSRIRTEHFPLTLESARPSHTSQYLCALGEADRGGNTEAFFGQGTRLTVV.

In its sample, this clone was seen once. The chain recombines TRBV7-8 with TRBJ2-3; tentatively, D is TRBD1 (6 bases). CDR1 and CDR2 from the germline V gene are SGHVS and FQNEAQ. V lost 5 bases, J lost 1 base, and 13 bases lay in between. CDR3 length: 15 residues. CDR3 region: CASSNQGHGTDTQYF. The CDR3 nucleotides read TGTGCCAGCAGCAACCAGGGGCATGGCACAGATACGCAGTATTTT.

CDR3 loop: CASSVGQDSYEQYF. CDR3 bases: TGTGCCAGCAGCGTGGGACAGGATTCCTACGAGCAGTACTTC. The chain has TRBV5-6 and TRBJ2-7; 8 bases are a match to TRBD1. In germline, CDR1 is SGHDT, CDR2 YYEEEE. J was trimmed by 1 base and V by 4 bases; bases with no gene match: 4. This CDR3 has 14 residues.

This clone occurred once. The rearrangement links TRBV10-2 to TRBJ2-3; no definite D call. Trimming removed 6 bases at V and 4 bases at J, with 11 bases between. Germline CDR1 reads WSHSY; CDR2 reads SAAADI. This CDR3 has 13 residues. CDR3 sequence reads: CASRVPAADTQYF. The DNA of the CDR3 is TGCGCCAGCAGGGTGCCCGCCGCAGATACGCAGTATTTT.

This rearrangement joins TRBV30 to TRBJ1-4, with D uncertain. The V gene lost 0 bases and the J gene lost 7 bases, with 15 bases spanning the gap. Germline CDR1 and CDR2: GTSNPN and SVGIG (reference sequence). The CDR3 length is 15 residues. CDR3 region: CAWSVRVRTGEKLFF. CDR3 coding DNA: TGTGCCTGGAGTGTACGTGTCAGAACGGGTGAAAAACTGTTTTTT.

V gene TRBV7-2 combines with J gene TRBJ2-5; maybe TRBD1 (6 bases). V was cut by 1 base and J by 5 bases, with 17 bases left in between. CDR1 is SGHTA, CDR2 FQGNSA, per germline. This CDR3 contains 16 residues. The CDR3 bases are TGTGCCAGCAGCTTAGTAGGGGGTATCAGTGCGGAGACCCAGTACTTC. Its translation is CASSLVGGISAETQYF.

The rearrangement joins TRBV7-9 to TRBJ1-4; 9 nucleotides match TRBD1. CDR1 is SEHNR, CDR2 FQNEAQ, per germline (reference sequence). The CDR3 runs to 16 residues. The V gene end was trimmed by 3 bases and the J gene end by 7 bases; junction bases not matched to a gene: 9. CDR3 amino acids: CASSFRPATGGEKLFF. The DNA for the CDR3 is TGTGCCAGCAGCTTTAGGCCGGCGACAGGGGGTGAAAAACTGTTTTTT.

The CDR3 loop reads CAIRDSLGAGELFF. The CDR3 DNA follows: TGTGCCATCAGGGACTCTCTAGGGGCCGGGGAGCTGTTTTTT. This chain uses TRBV10-3 with TRBJ2-2; D may correspond to TRBD1 or TRBD2 (5 bases each). Germline V gene lookup returns CDR1 ENHRY and CDR2 SYGVKD. This CDR3 spans 14 amino acids. Deletions cut 6 bases from V and 6 bases from J, with 14 bases between.

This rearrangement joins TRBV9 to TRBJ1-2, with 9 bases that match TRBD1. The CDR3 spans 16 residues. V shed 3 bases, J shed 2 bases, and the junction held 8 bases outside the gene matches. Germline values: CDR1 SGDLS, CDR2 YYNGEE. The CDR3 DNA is TGTGCCAGCAGCGCCCCAACCGGGACAGGGAACTATGGCTACACCTTC. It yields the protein CASSAPTGTGNYGYTF.

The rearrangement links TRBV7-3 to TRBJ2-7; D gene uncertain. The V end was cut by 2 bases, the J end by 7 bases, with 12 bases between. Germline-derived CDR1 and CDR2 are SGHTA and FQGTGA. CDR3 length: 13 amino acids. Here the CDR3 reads CASSLYTSEEQYF. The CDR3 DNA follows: TGTGCCAGCAGCTTATATACCTCGGAAGAGCAGTACTTC.

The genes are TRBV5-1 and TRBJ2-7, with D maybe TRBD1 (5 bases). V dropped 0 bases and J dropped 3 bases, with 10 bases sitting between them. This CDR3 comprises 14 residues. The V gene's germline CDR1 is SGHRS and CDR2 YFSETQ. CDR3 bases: TGCGCCAGCAGCTTGGATGTAGGGGTCTACGAGCAGTACTTC. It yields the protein CASSLDVGVYEQYF.

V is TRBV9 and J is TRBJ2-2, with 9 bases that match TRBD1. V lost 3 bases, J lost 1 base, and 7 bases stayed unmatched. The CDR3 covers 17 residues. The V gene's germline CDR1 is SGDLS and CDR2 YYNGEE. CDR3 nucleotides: TGTGCCAGCAGCGGAAAGGGACAGGGTTGGAACACCGGGGAGCTGTTTTTT. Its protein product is CASSGKGQGWNTGELFF.

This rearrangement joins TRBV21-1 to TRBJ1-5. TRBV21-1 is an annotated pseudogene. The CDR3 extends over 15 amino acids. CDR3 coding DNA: TGTGCCAGCAGCAAAGTTCCAGGAGGATATCAGCCCCAGCATTTT. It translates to CASSKVPGGYQPQHF.

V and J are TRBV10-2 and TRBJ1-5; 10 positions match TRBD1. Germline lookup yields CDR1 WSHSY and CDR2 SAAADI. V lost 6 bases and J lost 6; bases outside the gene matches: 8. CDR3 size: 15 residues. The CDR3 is CASSPGQGVGQPQHF. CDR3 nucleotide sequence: TGCGCCAGCAGCCCCGGACAGGGGGTTGGTCAGCCCCAGCATTTT.

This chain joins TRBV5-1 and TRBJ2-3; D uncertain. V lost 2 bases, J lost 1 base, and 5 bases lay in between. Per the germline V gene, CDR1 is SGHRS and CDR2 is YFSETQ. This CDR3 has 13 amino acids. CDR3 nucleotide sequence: TGCGCCAGCAGCTTTGGGCGCACAGATACGCAGTATTTT. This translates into CASSFGRTDTQYF. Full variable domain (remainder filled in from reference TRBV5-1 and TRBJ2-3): KAGVTQTPRYLIKTRGQQVTLSCSPISGHRSVSWYQQTPGQGLQFLFEYFSETQRNKGNFPGRFSGRQFSNSRSEMNVSTLELGDSALYLCASSFGRTDTQYFGPGTRLTVL.

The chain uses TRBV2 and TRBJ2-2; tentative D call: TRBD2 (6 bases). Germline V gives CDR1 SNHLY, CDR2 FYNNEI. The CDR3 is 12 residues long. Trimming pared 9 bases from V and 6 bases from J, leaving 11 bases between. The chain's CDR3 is CASSGDAGELFF. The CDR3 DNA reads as TGTGCCAGTTCGGGGGATGCCGGGGAGCTGTTTTTT.

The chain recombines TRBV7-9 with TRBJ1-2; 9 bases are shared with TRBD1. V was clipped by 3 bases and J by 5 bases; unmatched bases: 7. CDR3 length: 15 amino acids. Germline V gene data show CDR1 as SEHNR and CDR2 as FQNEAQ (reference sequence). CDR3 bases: TGTGCCAGCAGCTTTACGGCCGGACAGGGGTATGGCTACACCTTC. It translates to CASSFTAGQGYGYTF. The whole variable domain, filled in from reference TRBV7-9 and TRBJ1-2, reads DTGVSQNPRHKITKRGQNVTFRCDPISEHNRLYWYRQTLGQGPEFLTYFQNEAQLEKSRLLSDRFSAERPKGSFSTLEIQRTEQGDSAMYLCASSFTAGQGYGYTFGSGTRLTVV.

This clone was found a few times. Here the CDR3 DNA reads TGTGCCAGCAGTTACTCGAACGGGGAAGGAAACACCATATATTTT. It yields the protein CASSYSNGEGNTIYF. V and J are TRBV6-5 and TRBJ1-3; D is uncertain. Germline V gives CDR1 MNHEY, CDR2 SVGAGI. The CDR3 length is 15 residues. V lost 0 bases, J lost 4 bases, and 10 bases lay in between.

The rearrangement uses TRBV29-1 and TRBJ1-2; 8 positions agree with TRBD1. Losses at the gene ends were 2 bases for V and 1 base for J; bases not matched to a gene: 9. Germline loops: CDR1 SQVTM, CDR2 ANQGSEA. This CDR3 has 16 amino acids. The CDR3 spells CSVEKSGQAINYGYTF. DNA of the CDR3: TGCAGCGTTGAAAAATCGGGACAGGCAATTAACTATGGCTACACCTTC.

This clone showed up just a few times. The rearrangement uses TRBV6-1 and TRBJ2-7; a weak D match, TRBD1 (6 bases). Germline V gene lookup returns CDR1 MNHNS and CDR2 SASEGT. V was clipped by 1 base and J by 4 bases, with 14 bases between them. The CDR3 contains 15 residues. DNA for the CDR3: TGTGCCAGCAGTGAAGGGTGGACAGCCGATTACGAGCAGTACTTC. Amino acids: CASSEGWTADYEQYF.